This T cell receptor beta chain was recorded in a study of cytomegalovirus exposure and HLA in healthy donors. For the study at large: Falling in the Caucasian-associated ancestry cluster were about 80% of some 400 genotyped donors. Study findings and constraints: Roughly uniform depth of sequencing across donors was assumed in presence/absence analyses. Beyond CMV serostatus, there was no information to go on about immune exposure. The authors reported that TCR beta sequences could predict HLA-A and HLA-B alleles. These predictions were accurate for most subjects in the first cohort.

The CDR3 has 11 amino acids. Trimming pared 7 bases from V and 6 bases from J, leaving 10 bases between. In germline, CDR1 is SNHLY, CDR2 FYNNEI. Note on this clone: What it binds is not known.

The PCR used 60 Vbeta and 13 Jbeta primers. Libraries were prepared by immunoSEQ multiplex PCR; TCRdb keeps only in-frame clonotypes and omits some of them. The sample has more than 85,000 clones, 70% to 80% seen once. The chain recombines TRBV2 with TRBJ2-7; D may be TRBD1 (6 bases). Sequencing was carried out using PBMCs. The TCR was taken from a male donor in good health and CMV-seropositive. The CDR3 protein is CASTGVGEQYF. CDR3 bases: TGTGCCAGCACAGGGGTGGGCGAGCAGTACTTC.